The 14 T cell receptor beta chains in this list originate from one sample, sequenced in a study of T-cell reconstitution after alpha-beta-depleted transplantation in children. For TCRbeta, the library was prepared with unique molecular identifiers. MiXCR was run by TCRdb on the PCR reads, yielding one entry per CDR3 protein. This table has some 830,000 distinct CDR3 sequences, about 16% appearing once. Sequencing was performed on PBMCs, mostly from graft donor cells, taken 360 days after TCRalphabeta/CD19-depleted stem cell transplant. The receptors were gathered from a male patient younger than 18 who had a stem cell transplant for acute lymphoblastic leukemia, so the T cells may come from the graft donor.

This clonotype was observed a handful of times. The gene calls are TRBV24-1 and TRBJ2-2; no clear D. The V gene's germline CDR1 is KGHDR and CDR2 SFDVKD. Between the trimmed V and J ends, which lost 5 bases and 4 bases, there was a span of 7 bases. The CDR3 is made up of 13 amino acids. The CDR3: CATSAHVTGELFF. The CDR3 bases are TGTGCCACCAGTGCTCACGTCACCGGGGAGCTGTTTTTT.

This clonotype was recorded a few times. V is TRBV2 and J is TRBJ2-7, with 9 bases that match TRBD1. The junction had 8 bases not matched to a gene; V was cut back by 4 bases and J by 7 bases. The CDR3 is 14 residues long. Looked up from germline, CDR1 is SNHLY and CDR2 is FYNNEI. As DNA, the CDR3 is TGTGCCAGCAGTGGGGACAGGGTTTTGGGAGAGCAGTACTTC. It translates to CASSGDRVLGEQYF.

The J gene is TRBJ1-1, the V gene TRBV5-1; 8 bases align to TRBD1. This CDR3 spans 15 amino acids. The trim removed 4 bases at V and 1 base at J, leaving 6 bases unmatched. The germline V gene encodes CDR1 SGHRS and CDR2 YFSETQ. This CDR3 is CASSRGQGGNTEAFF. Here the CDR3 DNA reads TGCGCCAGCAGCCGTGGACAGGGCGGGAACACTGAAGCTTTCTTT.

This clonotype was recorded at least ten times. This rearrangement joins TRBV12-3 or TRBV12-4 to TRBJ2-7, with 13 positions matching TRBD2. The trim removed 6 bases at V and 4 bases at J, leaving 0 bases unmatched. This CDR3 has 13 residues. The CDR3 loop reads CASRGLAGYEQYF. In DNA, the CDR3 is TGTGCCAGCAGGGGACTAGCGGGATACGAGCAGTACTTC.

V and J are TRBV7-7 and TRBJ2-5, with D possibly matching TRBD1 (6 bases). The CDR3 has 13 residues. Germline CDR1 reads SSHAT; CDR2 reads FNYEAQ (reference sequence). V dropped 6 bases and J dropped 4 bases, with 12 bases sitting between them. CDR3 loop: CASSRTGLETQYF. The CDR3 DNA sequence: TGTGCCAGCAGTCGAACAGGGTTAGAGACCCAGTACTTC.

V is TRBV12-3 or TRBV12-4 and J is TRBJ2-1, with 10 bases fitting TRBD2. The CDR3 consists of 15 residues. V lost 4 bases, J lost 7 bases, and 7 bases stayed unmatched. The CDR3 loop is CASSSASGRINEQFF. The CDR3 DNA reads TGTGCCAGCAGTTCCGCTAGCGGGAGAATTAATGAGCAGTTCTTC.

In its sample, this clonotype was seen a few times. The V and J genes are TRBV15 and TRBJ1-4; D unresolved. Germline-derived CDR1 and CDR2 are LNHNV and YYDKDF (reference sequence). The CDR3 loop spans 14 amino acids. The V and J ends lost 0 bases and 5 bases respectively, with 7 bases between them. CDR3 bases: TGTGCCACCAGCAGAGACAAGATAAATGAAAAACTGTTTTTT. This gives the protein CATSRDKINEKLFF.

This clonotype was seen many times. The chain recombines TRBV7-9 with TRBJ1-1; D gene unclear. Germline CDR1 SEHNR, CDR2 FQNEAQ (reference sequence). The V and J ends lost 5 bases and 6 bases respectively, with 10 bases between them. CDR3 size: 12 residues. CDR3 sequence (DNA): TGTGCCAGCAGCAAAATCCGGGCTGAAGCTTTCTTT. It is translated as CASSKIRAEAFF. Supplemented by reference TRBV7-9 and TRBJ1-1, the full variable domain reads DTGVSQNPRHKITKRGQNVTFRCDPISEHNRLYWYRQTLGQGPEFLTYFQNEAQLEKSRLLSDRFSAERPKGSFSTLEIQRTEQGDSAMYLCASSKIRAEAFFGQGTRLTVV.

The V call is TRBV11-2, the J call TRBJ2-5, with 11 bases matching TRBD2. The length of the CDR3 is 16 residues. Germline values: CDR1 SGHAT, CDR2 FQNNGV. The trim removed 4 bases at V and 5 bases at J, leaving 9 bases unmatched. CDR3 coding DNA: TGTGCCAGCAGCTCAGCGGTACTAGCGGGAGCGGAGACCCAGTACTTC. This codes for CASSSAVLAGAETQYF. The variable domain in full, with the rest retrieved from reference TRBV11-2 and TRBJ2-5, is EAGVAQSPRYKIIEKRQSVAFWCNPISGHATLYWYQQILGQGPKLLIQFQNNGVVDDSQLPKDRFSAERLKGVDSTLKIQPAKLEDSAVYLCASSSAVLAGAETQYFGPGTRLLVL.

This rearrangement joins TRBV9 to TRBJ1-5; D possibly corresponds to TRBD1 (6 bases). The germline CDR1 and CDR2 sequences are SGDLS and YYNGEE. Trimming shortened V by 0 bases and J by 3 bases, and 19 bases separated the two germline ends. The length of the CDR3 is 18 residues. The CDR3 bases are TGTGCCAGCAGCGTAGTAGGGGGTGAGGGGCCATACAATCAGCCCCAGCATTTT. Protein sequence: CASSVVGGEGPYNQPQHF.

The chain couples TRBV2 to TRBJ2-3; the match to TRBD1 covers 7 bases. Germline V gene lookup returns CDR1 SNHLY and CDR2 FYNNEI. The CDR3 is 15 amino acids. Trimming at V came to 6 bases and at J to 1 base, leaving 7 bases not matched to a gene. CDR3 region: CASSLQGTRTDTQYF. The CDR3 DNA is TGTGCCAGCAGCCTACAGGGGACCCGCACAGATACGCAGTATTTT. Combining the CDR3 with reference TRBV2 and TRBJ2-3 gives the whole variable domain EPEVTQTPSHQVTQMGQEVILRCVPISNHLYFYWYRQILGQKVEFLVSFYNNEISEKSEIFDDQFSVERPDGSNFTLKIRSTKLEDSAMYFCASSLQGTRTDTQYFGPGTRLTVL.

This clonotype was detected a few times. This chain joins TRBV4-1 and TRBJ2-1, with D hard to call. V lost 1 base, J lost 9 bases, and 10 bases lay in between. Germline CDR1 reads MGHRA; CDR2 reads YSYEKL. This CDR3 region has 13 residues. CDR3 protein: CASSQVVIGEQFF. The CDR3 DNA reads as TGCGCCAGCAGCCAAGTAGTGATAGGTGAGCAGTTCTTC.

This clonotype has a handful of counts. The rearrangement joins TRBV7-6 to TRBJ2-7; 9 positions match TRBD1. CDR3 length: 16 amino acids. CDR1 is SGHVS, CDR2 FNYEAQ, per germline. V was clipped by 0 bases and J by 6 bases; unmatched bases: 9. CDR3 bases: TGTGCCAGCAGCTTAGCGCAGAAGGACAGGGGAGGCGAGCAGTACTTC. Its protein is CASSLAQKDRGGEQYF.

This clonotype has only a few counts. V is TRBV5-5 and J is TRBJ1-2; 8 bases are a match to TRBD1. The CDR3 length is 14 residues. The V gene end was trimmed by 0 bases and the J gene end by 7 bases; junction bases not matched to a gene: 5. Germline V lookup: CDR1 SGHKS, CDR2 YYEKEE (reference sequence). As DNA, the CDR3 is TGTGCCAGCAGCTTGGTGTCAGGGGGCGGTGGCTACACCTTC. Translating it yields CASSLVSGGGGYTF.